These 28 T cell receptor beta chains share one sample of origin, sequenced in a study of blood T cell repertoires in COVID-19. Sequencing used immunoSEQ multiplex PCR; TCRdb keeps in-frame clones, though not all of them. The table includes 110,000 or so clones, roughly 84% detected once. The sequenced material came from peripheral blood. These receptor sequences come from a woman aged 40 to 55 with acute or convalescent COVID-19.

V is TRBV2 and J is TRBJ2-7; TRBD1 matches 9 bases. J was trimmed by 1 base and V by 6 bases; bases with no gene match: 7. CDR3 length: 15 residues. Germline CDR1 SNHLY, CDR2 FYNNEI. The CDR3 is CASSPDRGGSYEQYF. The CDR3 DNA sequence: TGTGCCAGCAGCCCCGACAGGGGGGGATCCTACGAGCAGTACTTC.

This chain links TRBV4-1 with TRBJ2-1, with D hard to call. Trimming removed 4 bases at V and 3 bases at J, with 19 bases between. This CDR3 has 17 residues. Per germline, CDR1 MGHRA and CDR2 YSYEKL. The CDR3 DNA sequence: TGCGCCAGCAGCCCCTACTTGGTCGTATCCCTCTACAATGAGCAGTTCTTC. Translating gives CASSPYLVVSLYNEQFF.

The gene calls are TRBV5-6 and TRBJ1-2; 8 bases agree with TRBD1. V shed 1 base, J shed 8 bases, and the junction held 10 bases outside the gene matches. CDR3 length: 15 amino acids. CDR1 is SGHDT and CDR2 is YYEEEE in the germline V gene. CDR3 nucleotide sequence: TGTGCCAGCAGCTTGTTGACAGGGGACACCGGGGGCTACACCTTC. Encoded protein: CASSLLTGDTGGYTF.

This clone was recorded only once. This chain joins TRBV7-2 and TRBJ1-2; the D gene is possibly TRBD1 (5 bases). The V gene lost 3 bases and the J gene lost 4 bases, with 9 bases spanning the gap. The CDR3 is made up of 13 amino acids. Germline CDR1 and CDR2: SGHTA and FQGNSA. CDR3 in amino acids: CASSFDSVYGYTF. DNA for the CDR3: TGTGCCAGCAGCTTCGACAGTGTCTATGGCTACACCTTC.

The CDR3 spells CASSPDRGSNGYTF. CDR3 DNA sequence: TGTGCCAGTAGTCCGGACAGGGGTTCAAATGGCTACACCTTC. The chain employs TRBV19 and TRBJ1-2; TRBD1 matches 9 bases. Germline V CDR1 and CDR2: LNHDA, SQIVND (reference sequence). Germline trimming cut 5 bases from V and 6 bases from J; bases unmatched to any gene: 7. The CDR3 length is 14 residues. The variable domain in full, completed from reference TRBV19 and TRBJ1-2, reads DGGITQSPKYLFRKEGQNVTLSCEQNLNHDAMYWYRQDPGQGLRLIYYSQIVNDFQKGDIAEGYSVSREKKESFPLTVTSAQKNPTAFYLCASSPDRGSNGYTFGSGTRLTVV.

This sequence joins TRBV3-1 (or the pseudogene TRBV3-2) and TRBJ2-1, with 10 bases aligning to TRBD2. The CDR3 covers 15 residues. J gave up 9 bases and V 1 base, and 6 bases lay outside the gene matches. The germline V gene has CDR1 LGHDT and CDR2 YNNKEL (reference sequence). CDR3 sequence: CASSQVLAGVGEQFF. For the CDR3, the DNA is TGTGCCAGCAGCCAAGTCCTAGCGGGGGTCGGTGAGCAGTTCTTC.

The V call is TRBV5-1, the J call TRBJ1-2, with 9 bases lining up with TRBD1. The J segment lost 7 bases and the V segment lost 0 bases, leaving 4 bases of the junction unmatched. Germline V gives CDR1 SGHRS, CDR2 YFSETQ. The CDR3 consists of 14 residues. CDR3 loop: CASSLAGTGSGYTF. CDR3 nucleotides: TGCGCCAGCAGCTTGGCCGGGACAGGGAGTGGCTACACCTTC.

The CDR3 sequence: CASSGLGGRNTEAFF. The CDR3, as DNA: TGTGCCAGCAGTGGCCTGGGGGGACGAAACACTGAAGCTTTCTTT. The rearrangement uses TRBV25-1 and TRBJ1-1; the D gene is possibly TRBD1 (5 bases). The CDR3 contains 15 residues. Trimming removed 4 bases at V and 2 bases at J, with 14 bases between. Looked up from germline, CDR1 is MGHDK and CDR2 is SYGVNS.

The V gene is TRBV7-9, the J gene TRBJ1-2; the match to TRBD1 covers 8 bases. Germline values: CDR1 SEHNR, CDR2 FQNEAQ (reference sequence). Trimming removed 4 bases from V and 3 bases from J; junction bases left unmatched: 4. CDR3 length: 14 amino acids. This chain's CDR3 is CASSSGQGHYGYTF. The CDR3, as DNA: TGTGCCAGCAGCTCCGGACAGGGACACTATGGCTACACCTTC.

V and J are TRBV20-1 and TRBJ2-3; possibly TRBD2 for D (6 bases). The CDR3 has 11 amino acids. The V end was cut by 4 bases, the J end by 6 bases, with 8 bases between. Germline CDR1 is DFQATT and CDR2 is SNEGSKA (reference sequence). DNA for the CDR3: TGCAGTGCTACACTAGCTGATACGCAGTATTTT. Encoded protein: CSATLADTQYF.

The rearrangement joins TRBV6-5 to TRBJ2-1; 9 bases map to TRBD2. Trimming at V came to 4 bases and at J to 6 bases, leaving 10 bases not matched to a gene. The CDR3 covers 16 residues. CDR1 and CDR2 from the germline V gene are MNHEY and SVGAGI. This chain's CDR3 is CASSSLGSGGSNEQFF. The CDR3 DNA follows: TGTGCCAGCAGTTCCCTCGGTAGCGGGGGCTCCAATGAGCAGTTCTTC.

The chain carries TRBV14 and TRBJ2-1; possibly TRBD1 for D (5 bases). Trimming took off 3 bases at V and 0 bases at J, with 9 bases between the two ends. The CDR3 has 15 amino acids. Per the germline V gene, CDR1 is SGHDN and CDR2 is FVKESK. CDR3 loop: CASSHRVDSYNEQFF. As DNA, the CDR3 is TGTGCCAGCAGCCACAGGGTCGACTCCTACAATGAGCAGTTCTTC.

The chain is built from TRBV5-4 and TRBJ1-4; the D gene is possibly TRBD1 (5 bases). V was trimmed by 2 bases and J by 4 bases, leaving 12 bases between them. This CDR3 is 15 amino acids long. Germline values: CDR1 SGHNT, CDR2 YYREEE (reference sequence). In DNA, the CDR3 is TGTGCCAGCAGCTTATATGGGGGGTTTAATGAAAAACTGTTTTTT. Protein: CASSLYGGFNEKLFF.

The rearrangement links TRBV6-5 to TRBJ1-3; the D is unclear. Germline V lookup: CDR1 MNHEY, CDR2 SVGAGI. Trimming left V 2 bases short and J 0 bases short, with 11 bases between. The CDR3 contains 16 residues. The CDR3, as DNA: TGTGCCAGCAGTTACGCCGGGGAAGTCTCTGGAAACACCATATATTTT. The encoded protein is CASSYAGEVSGNTIYF.

The V and J genes are TRBV7-3 and TRBJ2-5; 8 bases align to TRBD1. The CDR3 length is 14 residues. Trimming at V came to 5 bases and at J to 4 bases, leaving 6 bases not matched to a gene. Germline V gene sequence: CDR1 SGHTA, CDR2 FQGTGA. The CDR3 DNA is TGTGCCAGCAGCCCTACAGGGGGAGGAGAGACCCAGTACTTC. It translates to CASSPTGGGETQYF.

J is TRBJ2-7 and V is TRBV11-2; D possibly corresponds to TRBD2 (5 bases). Germline assignment: CDR1 SGHAT and CDR2 FQNNGV. This CDR3 contains 12 residues. The V end was cut by 5 bases, the J end by 9 bases, with 14 bases between. Here the CDR3 reads CASSELTAGQYF. The CDR3 region has the DNA TGTGCCAGCAGCGAACTTACGGCGGGGCAGTACTTC.

This clone appeared a single time. The V call is TRBV18, the J call TRBJ1-3; no clear D. Deletions cut 5 bases from V and 0 bases from J, with 17 bases between. CDR3 length: 17 amino acids. Germline V gene data show CDR1 as KGHSH and CDR2 as LQKENI. This chain's CDR3 is CASSIQTLRSSGNTIYF. The CDR3 DNA follows: TGTGCCAGCTCAATTCAGACCCTCCGGAGCTCTGGAAACACCATATATTTT.

The sample holds a few counts of this clone. This rearrangement joins TRBV5-4 to TRBJ2-3, with a tentative D call TRBD2 (5 bases). V lost 6 bases and J lost 3, with 14 bases in between. CDR3 size: 14 residues. Germline V lookup: CDR1 SGHNT, CDR2 YYREEE (reference sequence). The CDR3 DNA follows: TGTGCCAGCATGACCCAGACGGGGACAGATACGCAGTATTTT. This translates into CASMTQTGTDTQYF.

V usage is TRBV6-1 and J usage is TRBJ1-2, with D maybe TRBD1 (5 bases). The V end was cut by 2 bases, the J end by 8 bases, with 12 bases between. Per the germline V gene, CDR1 is MNHNS and CDR2 is SASEGT. This CDR3 comprises 13 residues. In DNA, the CDR3 is TGTGCCAGCAGTGAAATAACGGGGGTAGGCTACACCTTC. Translation gives CASSEITGVGYTF.

The CDR3 sequence is CASSQVATSGYEQYF. CDR3 DNA sequence: TGTGCCAGCAGCCAAGTAGCGACTAGCGGCTACGAGCAGTACTTC. The rearrangement links TRBV3-1 (or the pseudogene TRBV3-2) to TRBJ2-7; 9 bases map to TRBD2. V was clipped by 1 base and J by 3 bases; unmatched bases: 4. The CDR3 sequence is 15 residues long. Germline loops: CDR1 LGHDT, CDR2 YNNKEL (reference sequence).

This chain connects TRBV19 to TRBJ1-1, with D perhaps TRBD1 (5 bases). The CDR3 loop spans 16 amino acids. V lost 3 bases and J lost 5, with 19 bases in between. CDR1 is LNHDA and CDR2 is SQIVND in the germline V gene (reference sequence). For the CDR3, the DNA is TGTGCCAGTAGTATTGCTGCCAGGGTGGCGGGGACTGAAGCTTTCTTT. Amino acid sequence: CASSIAARVAGTEAFF.

The chain is built from TRBV7-2 and TRBJ2-5; D not resolved. This CDR3 is built from 14 residues. The germline V and J ends were trimmed by 8 bases and 2 bases, with 15 bases remaining between them. Germline V CDR1 and CDR2: SGHTA, FQGNSA. The CDR3 protein is CASGPTGKQETQYF. The DNA for the CDR3 is TGTGCCAGCGGCCCGACTGGCAAACAAGAGACCCAGTACTTC.

The chain is built from TRBV30 and TRBJ1-1; possibly TRBD1 for D (6 bases). Trimming removed 2 bases at V and 2 bases at J, with 12 bases between. CDR3 size: 14 residues. Per germline, CDR1 GTSNPN and CDR2 SVGIG (reference sequence). CDR3 sequence reads: CAWSQGIANTEAFF. As DNA, the CDR3 is TGTGCCTGGAGTCAGGGGATCGCAAACACTGAAGCTTTCTTT.

This clone was seen only once. The chain joins TRBV6-5 to TRBJ1-6; 9 positions agree with TRBD1. V was pared by 0 bases and J by 11 bases, with 8 bases of the junction left unmatched. Per the germline V gene, CDR1 is MNHEY and CDR2 is SVGAGI. The CDR3 covers 16 residues. The CDR3 nucleotides read TGTGCCAGCAGTTACTCGAAGGGACAGGGCCAGCCACCCCTCCACTTT. As protein: CASSYSKGQGQPPLHF.

The chain employs TRBV18 and TRBJ2-1, with D possibly matching TRBD2 (5 bases). Germline V gene lookup returns CDR1 KGHSH and CDR2 LQKENI. This CDR3 has 15 residues. Trimming shortened V by 3 bases and J by 5 bases, and 14 bases separated the two germline ends. This chain's CDR3 is CASSPLKLENNEQFF. The DNA of the CDR3 is TGTGCCAGCTCACCCCTCAAACTAGAAAACAATGAGCAGTTCTTC.

The rearrangement joins TRBV10-3 to TRBJ2-1; 8 positions agree with TRBD1. Per germline, CDR1 ENHRY and CDR2 SYGVKD. The length of the CDR3 is 15 residues. The V gene end was trimmed by 4 bases and the J gene end by 2 bases; junction bases not matched to a gene: 4. In DNA, the CDR3 is TGTGCCATCAGTGGGCAGGGGGCTACCTACAATGAGCAGTTCTTC. This sequence encodes CAISGQGATYNEQFF.

The V and J genes are TRBV6-5 and TRBJ1-5; D might be TRBD1 (6 bases). Germline assignment: CDR1 MNHEY and CDR2 SVGAGI. CDR3 size: 15 residues. V was trimmed by 6 bases and J by 1 base, leaving 13 bases between them. CDR3 in DNA: TGTGCCAGCAGGGAGGGGGGGCTAAGCAATCAGCCCCAGCATTTT. It yields the protein CASREGGLSNQPQHF.

This clone was observed a single time. V usage is TRBV7-2 and J usage is TRBJ1-6; D not resolved. This CDR3 is 12 amino acids long. Germline assignment: CDR1 SGHTA and CDR2 FQGNSA. Trimming removed 5 bases from V and 9 bases from J, with 8 bases in between. CDR3 in amino acids: CASSPNSSPLHF. CDR3 coding DNA: TGTGCCAGCAGCCCCAATAGTTCACCCCTCCACTTT.